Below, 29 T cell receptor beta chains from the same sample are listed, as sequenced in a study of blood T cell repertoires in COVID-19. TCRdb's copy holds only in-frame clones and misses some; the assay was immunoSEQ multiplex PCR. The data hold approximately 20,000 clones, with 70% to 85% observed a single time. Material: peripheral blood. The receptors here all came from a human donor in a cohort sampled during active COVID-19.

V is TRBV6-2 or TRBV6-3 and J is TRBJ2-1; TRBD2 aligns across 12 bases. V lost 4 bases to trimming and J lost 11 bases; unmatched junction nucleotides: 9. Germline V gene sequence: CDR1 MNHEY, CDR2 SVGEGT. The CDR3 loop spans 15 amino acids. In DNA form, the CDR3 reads TGTGCCAGCAGTTTTATCCCGACTAGCGGGGGCCAGCAGTTCTTC. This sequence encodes CASSFIPTSGGQQFF.

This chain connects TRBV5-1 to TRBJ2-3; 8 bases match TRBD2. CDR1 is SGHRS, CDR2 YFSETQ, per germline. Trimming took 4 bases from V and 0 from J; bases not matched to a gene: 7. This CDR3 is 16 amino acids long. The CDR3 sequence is CASSKDSGTSTDTQYF. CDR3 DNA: TGCGCCAGCAGCAAAGATAGCGGGACAAGCACAGATACGCAGTATTTT.

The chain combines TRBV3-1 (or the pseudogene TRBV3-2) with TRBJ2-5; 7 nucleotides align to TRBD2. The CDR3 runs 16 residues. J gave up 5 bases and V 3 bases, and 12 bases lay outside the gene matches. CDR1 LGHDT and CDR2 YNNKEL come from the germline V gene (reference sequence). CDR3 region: CASSQGGSKVRETQYF. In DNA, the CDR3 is TGTGCCAGCAGCCAGGGCGGGAGTAAGGTGAGGGAGACCCAGTACTTC.

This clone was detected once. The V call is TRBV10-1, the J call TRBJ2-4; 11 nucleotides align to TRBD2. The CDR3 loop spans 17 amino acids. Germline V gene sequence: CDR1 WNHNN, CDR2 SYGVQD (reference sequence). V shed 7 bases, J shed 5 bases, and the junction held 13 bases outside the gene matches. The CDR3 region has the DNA TGCGCCAGCATCACTAGCGGGGGTGGGGTCCGCGAAAACATTCAGTACTTC. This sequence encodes CASITSGGGVRENIQYF.

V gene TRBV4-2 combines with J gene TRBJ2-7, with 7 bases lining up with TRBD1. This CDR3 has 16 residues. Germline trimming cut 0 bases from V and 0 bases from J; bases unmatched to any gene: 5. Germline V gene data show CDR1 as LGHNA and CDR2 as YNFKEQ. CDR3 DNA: TGTGCCAGCAGCCAAGACGATGGGACAGCCTCCTACGAGCAGTACTTC. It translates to CASSQDDGTASYEQYF.

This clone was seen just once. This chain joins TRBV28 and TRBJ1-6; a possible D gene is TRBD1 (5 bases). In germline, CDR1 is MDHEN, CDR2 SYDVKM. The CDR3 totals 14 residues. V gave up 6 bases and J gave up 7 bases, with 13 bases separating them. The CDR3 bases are TGTGCCAGCAGCTGGCGGGACCGGAATTCACCCCTCCACTTT. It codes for CASSWRDRNSPLHF.

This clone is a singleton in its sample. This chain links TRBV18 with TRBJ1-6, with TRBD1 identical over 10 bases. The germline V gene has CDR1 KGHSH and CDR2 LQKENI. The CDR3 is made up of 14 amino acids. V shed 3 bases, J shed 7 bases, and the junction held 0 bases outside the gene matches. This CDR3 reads CASSPGQGNSPLHF. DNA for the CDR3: TGTGCCAGCTCACCGGGACAGGGGAATTCACCCCTCCACTTT.

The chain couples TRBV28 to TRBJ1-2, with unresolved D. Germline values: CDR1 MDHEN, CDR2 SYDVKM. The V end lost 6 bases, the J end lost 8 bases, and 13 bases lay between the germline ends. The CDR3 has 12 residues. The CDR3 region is CASRVEGTGYTF. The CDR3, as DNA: TGTGCCAGCAGGGTCGAGGGTACAGGCTACACCTTC.

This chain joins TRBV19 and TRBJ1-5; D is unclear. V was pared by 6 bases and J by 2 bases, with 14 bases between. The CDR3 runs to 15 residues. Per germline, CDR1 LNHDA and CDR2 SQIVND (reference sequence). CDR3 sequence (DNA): TGTGCCAGTAGGAACCTCGCGGGAGGCAATCAGCCCCAGCATTTT. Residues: CASRNLAGGNQPQHF.

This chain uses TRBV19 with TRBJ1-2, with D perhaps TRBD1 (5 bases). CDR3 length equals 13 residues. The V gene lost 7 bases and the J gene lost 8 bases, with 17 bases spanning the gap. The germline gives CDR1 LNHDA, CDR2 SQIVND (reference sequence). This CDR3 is CASKAPGDRGYTF. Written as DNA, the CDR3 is TGTGCCAGTAAGGCTCCGGGGGATCGAGGCTACACCTTC. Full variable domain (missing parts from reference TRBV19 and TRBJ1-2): DGGITQSPKYLFRKEGQNVTLSCEQNLNHDAMYWYRQDPGQGLRLIYYSQIVNDFQKGDIAEGYSVSREKKESFPLTVTSAQKNPTAFYLCASKAPGDRGYTFGSGTRLTVV.

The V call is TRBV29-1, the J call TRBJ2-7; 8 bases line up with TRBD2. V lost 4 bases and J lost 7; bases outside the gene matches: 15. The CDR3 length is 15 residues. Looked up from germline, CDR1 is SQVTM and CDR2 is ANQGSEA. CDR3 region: CSVVRSGRDSGEQYF. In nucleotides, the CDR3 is TGCAGCGTTGTTAGAAGCGGGAGAGATTCGGGGGAGCAGTACTTC.

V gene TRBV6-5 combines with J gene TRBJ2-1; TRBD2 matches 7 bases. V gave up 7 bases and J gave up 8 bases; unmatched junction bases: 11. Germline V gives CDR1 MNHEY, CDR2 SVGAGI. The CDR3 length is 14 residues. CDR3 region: CASTKTSLGHEQFF. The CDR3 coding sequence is TGTGCCAGCACTAAGACTAGCCTTGGCCATGAGCAGTTCTTC.

The chain's CDR3 is CASRMTGTESPLHF. Here the CDR3 DNA reads TGTGCCAGCAGAATGACAGGGACGGAATCACCCCTCCACTTT. This chain uses TRBV28 with TRBJ1-6; 7 bases are a match to TRBD1. Germline V gene sequence: CDR1 MDHEN, CDR2 SYDVKM. The V segment lost 6 bases and the J segment 10 bases; nucleotides outside the gene matches: 9. The CDR3 sequence is 14 residues long.

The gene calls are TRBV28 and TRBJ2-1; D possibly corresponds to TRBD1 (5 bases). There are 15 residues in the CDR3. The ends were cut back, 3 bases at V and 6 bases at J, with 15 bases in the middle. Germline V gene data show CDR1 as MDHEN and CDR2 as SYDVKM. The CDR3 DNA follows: TGTGCCAGCAGTTTTGCAGGGAAAGTGTCCAATGAGCAGTTCTTC. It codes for CASSFAGKVSNEQFF.

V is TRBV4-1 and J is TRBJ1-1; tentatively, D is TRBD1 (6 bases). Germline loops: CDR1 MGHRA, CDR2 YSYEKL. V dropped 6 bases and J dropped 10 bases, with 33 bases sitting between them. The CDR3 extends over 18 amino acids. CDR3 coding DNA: TGCGCCAGCAGTTCCCCCGGGGGGCGCGGGGGGGAGTTAGTAGGAGCTTTCTTT. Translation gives CASSSPGGRGGELVGAFF.

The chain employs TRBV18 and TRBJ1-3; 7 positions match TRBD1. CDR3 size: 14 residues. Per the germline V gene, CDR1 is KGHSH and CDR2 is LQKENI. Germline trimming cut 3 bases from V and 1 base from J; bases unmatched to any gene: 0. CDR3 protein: CASSPTGSGNTIYF. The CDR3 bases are TGTGCCAGCTCACCGACAGGGTCTGGAAACACCATATATTTT.

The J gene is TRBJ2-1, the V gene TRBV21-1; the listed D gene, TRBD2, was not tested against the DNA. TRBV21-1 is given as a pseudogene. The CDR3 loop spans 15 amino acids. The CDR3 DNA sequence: TGTGCCAGCAGGTGGAGGGAGGCATCCTACAATGAGCAGTTCTTC. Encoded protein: CASRWREASYNEQFF.

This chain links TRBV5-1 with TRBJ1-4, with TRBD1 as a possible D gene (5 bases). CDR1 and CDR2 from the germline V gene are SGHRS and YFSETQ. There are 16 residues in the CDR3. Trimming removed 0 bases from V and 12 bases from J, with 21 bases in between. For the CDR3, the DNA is TGCGCCAGCAGCTTGGGAACTCTCGGGGCAACGGGAGAACTGTTTTTT. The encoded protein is CASSLGTLGATGELFF.

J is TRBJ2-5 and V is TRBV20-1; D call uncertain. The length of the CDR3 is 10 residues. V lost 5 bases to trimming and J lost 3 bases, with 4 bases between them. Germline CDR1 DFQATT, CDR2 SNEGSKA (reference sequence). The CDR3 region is CSALEETQYF. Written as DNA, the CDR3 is TGCAGTGCTTTAGAAGAGACCCAGTACTTC.

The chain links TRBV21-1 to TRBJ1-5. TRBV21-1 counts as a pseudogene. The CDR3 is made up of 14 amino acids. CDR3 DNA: TGTGCCAGCAGCAGGAGGGTGACCTCCGGGGCCCAGCATTTT. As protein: CASSRRVTSGAQHF.

CDR3 region: CASSSLQGREQYF. The CDR3 nucleotides read TGTGCCAGCAGTTCCCTACAGGGACGCGAGCAGTACTTC. This rearrangement joins TRBV27 to TRBJ2-7, with a tentative D call TRBD1 (6 bases). V lost 4 bases and J 6 bases, leaving 13 bases between the germline ends. This CDR3 comprises 13 residues. The germline V gene has CDR1 MNHEY and CDR2 SMNVEV (reference sequence).

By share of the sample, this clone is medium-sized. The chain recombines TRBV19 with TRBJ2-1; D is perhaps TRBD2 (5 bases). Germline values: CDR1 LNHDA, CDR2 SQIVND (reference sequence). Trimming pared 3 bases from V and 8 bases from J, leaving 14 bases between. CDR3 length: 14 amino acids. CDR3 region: CASSMFTDYHEQFF. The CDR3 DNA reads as TGTGCCAGTAGTATGTTTACAGACTATCATGAGCAGTTCTTC.

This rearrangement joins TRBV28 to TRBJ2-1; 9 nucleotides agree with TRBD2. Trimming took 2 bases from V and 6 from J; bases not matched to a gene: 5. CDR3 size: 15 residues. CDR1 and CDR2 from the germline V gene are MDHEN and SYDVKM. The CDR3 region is CASSLGSGRGNEQFF. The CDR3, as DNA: TGTGCCAGCAGTTTAGGTAGCGGGAGAGGCAATGAGCAGTTCTTC.

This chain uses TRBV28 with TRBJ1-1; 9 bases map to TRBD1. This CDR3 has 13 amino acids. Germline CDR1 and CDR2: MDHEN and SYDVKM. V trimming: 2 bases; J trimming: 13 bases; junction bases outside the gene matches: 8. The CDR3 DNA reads TGTGCCAGCAGTTTACGGACAGGGGTAAGGGTTTTCTTT. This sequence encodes CASSLRTGVRVFF.

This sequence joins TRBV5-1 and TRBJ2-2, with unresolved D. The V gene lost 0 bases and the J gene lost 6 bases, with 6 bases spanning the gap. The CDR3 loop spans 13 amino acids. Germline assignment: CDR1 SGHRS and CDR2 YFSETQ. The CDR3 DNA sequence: TGCGCCAGCAGCTTGGTGCCAGCCGGGGAGCTGTTTTTT. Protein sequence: CASSLVPAGELFF.

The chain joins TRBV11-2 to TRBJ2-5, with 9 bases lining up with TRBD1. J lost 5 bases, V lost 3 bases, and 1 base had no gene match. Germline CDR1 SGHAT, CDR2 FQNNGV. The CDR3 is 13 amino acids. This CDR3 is CASSFDRGETQYF. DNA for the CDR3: TGTGCCAGCAGCTTTGACAGGGGGGAGACCCAGTACTTC. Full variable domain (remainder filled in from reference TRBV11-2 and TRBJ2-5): EAGVAQSPRYKIIEKRQSVAFWCNPISGHATLYWYQQILGQGPKLLIQFQNNGVVDDSQLPKDRFSAERLKGVDSTLKIQPAKLEDSAVYLCASSFDRGETQYFGPGTRLLVL.

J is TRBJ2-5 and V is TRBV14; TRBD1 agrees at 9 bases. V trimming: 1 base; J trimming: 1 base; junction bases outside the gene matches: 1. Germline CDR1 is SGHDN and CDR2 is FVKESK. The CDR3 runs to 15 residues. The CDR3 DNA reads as TGTGCCAGCAGCCAAGGACAGGGGGGCCAAGAGACCCAGTACTTC. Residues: CASSQGQGGQETQYF.

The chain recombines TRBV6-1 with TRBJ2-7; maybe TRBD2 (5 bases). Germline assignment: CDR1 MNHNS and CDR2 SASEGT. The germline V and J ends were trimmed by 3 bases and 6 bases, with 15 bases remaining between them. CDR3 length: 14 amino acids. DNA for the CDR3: TGTGCCAGCAGTGAGGACTTACAACCAAGCGAGCAGTACTTC. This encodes CASSEDLQPSEQYF.

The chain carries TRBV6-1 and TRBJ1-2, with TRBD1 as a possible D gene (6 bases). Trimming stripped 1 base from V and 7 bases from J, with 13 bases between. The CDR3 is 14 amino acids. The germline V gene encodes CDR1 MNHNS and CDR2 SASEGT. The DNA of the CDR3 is TGTGCCAGCAGTGAAGACTACAGGGTTTCTGGCTACACCTTC. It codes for CASSEDYRVSGYTF.